A single sample is the source of the 26 T cell receptor beta chains below, sequenced in a study. One entry per CDR3 protein, called by TCRdb with MiXCR from the RT-PCR reads. In the table there are about 700,000 distinct CDR3 sequences, 14% of which are singletons. Source material: memory CD4+ T cells from blood. The source of these receptors is a female donor in good health, serving as a healthy control.

This clonotype was counted a few times. The chain recombines TRBV15 with TRBJ2-5, with 9 bases matching TRBD2. Germline assignment: CDR1 LNHNV and CDR2 YYDKDF (reference sequence). J was trimmed by 5 bases and V by 3 bases; bases with no gene match: 13. CDR3 length: 17 residues. CDR3 region: CATSSGRRVAGEETQYF. In nucleotides, the CDR3 is TGTGCCACCAGCAGTGGGAGGCGGGTAGCGGGAGAGGAGACCCAGTACTTC.

This clonotype was counted between two and nine times. V usage is TRBV20-1 and J usage is TRBJ2-3; 10 nucleotides match TRBD2. The V and J ends lost 6 bases and 4 bases, in that order; junction bases with no gene match: 7. This CDR3 has 14 amino acids. The germline CDR1 and CDR2 sequences are DFQATT and SNEGSKA (reference sequence). CDR3 protein: CSAGPSGRADTQYF. CDR3 in DNA: TGCAGTGCAGGACCTAGCGGGAGAGCAGATACGCAGTATTTT.

This clonotype has more than one count but fewer than ten. The V gene is TRBV20-1, the J gene TRBJ2-4; perhaps TRBD2 as D (7 bases). The ends were cut back, 3 bases at V and 9 bases at J, with 15 bases in the middle. The CDR3 totals 13 residues. Germline loops: CDR1 DFQATT, CDR2 SNEGSKA (reference sequence). CDR3 sequence (DNA): TGCAGTGCTAGTTTTCCAGGGGAGGGCATTCAGTACTTC. Its translation: CSASFPGEGIQYF.

The rearrangement uses TRBV7-2 and TRBJ2-7; no definite D call. The CDR3 is made up of 13 amino acids. The germline V gene encodes CDR1 SGHTA and CDR2 FQGNSA. The V gene lost 6 bases and the J gene lost 0 bases, with 9 bases spanning the gap. The CDR3 reads CASRKTPSYEQYF. Written as DNA, the CDR3 is TGTGCCAGCAGGAAGACTCCCTCCTACGAGCAGTACTTC.

This clonotype was seen many times. The chain combines TRBV20-1 with TRBJ2-1; D is perhaps TRBD1 (6 bases). V lost 1 base to trimming and J lost 8 bases, with 15 bases between them. The CDR3 has 14 residues. Per the germline V gene, CDR1 is DFQATT and CDR2 is SNEGSKA (reference sequence). The CDR3 DNA reads TGCAGTGCTAGAGGCACCCCAGGGGCAGATGAGCAGTTCTTC. Its translation is CSARGTPGADEQFF.

This clonotype was seen only a few times. The gene calls are TRBV6-5 and TRBJ2-3; no clear D. Germline assignment: CDR1 MNHEY and CDR2 SVGAGI. V was cut by 6 bases and J by 0 bases, with 13 bases left in between. CDR3 size: 15 residues. The CDR3 loop reads CASSPRYASTDTQYF. CDR3 sequence (DNA): TGTGCCAGCAGCCCCCGGTATGCCAGCACAGATACGCAGTATTTT.

Many counts were recorded for this clonotype. The genes are TRBV9 and TRBJ1-6; D call uncertain. The germline V gene encodes CDR1 SGDLS and CDR2 YYNGEE. This CDR3 is 17 amino acids long. V lost 0 bases and J lost 0, with 10 bases in between. In nucleotides, the CDR3 is TGTGCCAGCAGCGTAGATGGCAGCAGCTCCTATAATTCACCCCTCCACTTT. Translated, it gives CASSVDGSSSYNSPLHF.

This clonotype came up a few times. J is TRBJ1-6 and V is TRBV7-6; D is ambiguous. Germline V lookup: CDR1 SGHVS, CDR2 FNYEAQ. The CDR3 is 14 residues long. V was clipped by 1 base and J by 8 bases, with 9 bases between them. The CDR3 is CASSLEGTYSPLHF. The CDR3 region has the DNA TGTGCCAGCAGCTTAGAGGGCACTTATTCACCCCTCCACTTT.

This clonotype was recorded a few times. The chain employs TRBV29-1 and TRBJ1-1; D not resolved. Germline lookup yields CDR1 SQVTM and CDR2 ANQGSEA. CDR3 length: 13 amino acids. The ends were cut back, 4 bases at V and 1 base at J, with 10 bases in the middle. CDR3 nucleotide sequence: TGCAGCGTTGTTCTTCAGGCGAACACTGAAGCTTTCTTT. This translates into CSVVLQANTEAFF. The whole variable domain, filled in from reference TRBV29-1 and TRBJ1-1, reads SAVISQKPSRDICQRGTSLTIQCQVDSQVTMMFWYRQQPGQSLTLIATANQGSEATYESGFVIDKFPISRPNLTFSTLTVSNMSPEDSSIYLCSVVLQANTEAFFGQGTRLTVV.

The CDR3 loop is CASSVEQVGSPLHF. CDR3 nucleotides: TGTGCCAGCAGCGTAGAGCAGGTTGGATCACCCCTCCACTTT. V and J are TRBV9 and TRBJ1-6; D not resolved. CDR3 length: 14 amino acids. Trimming removed 0 bases from V and 10 bases from J, with 11 bases in between. From germline, CDR1 is SGDLS and CDR2 YYNGEE. Variable domain in full (rest from reference TRBV9 and TRBJ1-6): DSGVTQTPKHLITATGQRVTLRCSPRSGDLSVYWYQQSLDQGLQFLIQYYNGEERAKGNILERFSAQQFPDLHSELNLSSLELGDSALYFCASSVEQVGSPLHFGNGTRLTVT.

The chain employs TRBV5-8 and TRBJ2-7; 11 bases line up with TRBD2. V lost 0 bases to trimming and J lost 5 bases; unmatched junction nucleotides: 10. Germline lookup yields CDR1 SGHTS and CDR2 YDEGEE. CDR3 length: 17 amino acids. CDR3 amino acids: CASSLARLAGRNNEQYF. Written as DNA, the CDR3 is TGTGCCAGCAGCTTGGCCCGACTAGCGGGACGGAACAACGAGCAGTACTTC.

As to this clonotype: The conserved final phenylalanine or tryptophan is absent from the CDR3, which likely points to a read error. This chain links TRBV27 with TRBJ2-7; TRBD1 is a possible D gene (6 bases). V was pared by 5 bases and J by 3 bases, with 17 bases between. Germline assignment: CDR1 MNHEY and CDR2 SMNVEV (reference sequence). The CDR3 sequence is 15 residues long. In nucleotides, the CDR3 is TGTGCCAGCAGTCCAACAGGGAGAGGTTACTACGAGCAGTACTTA. It codes for CASSPTGRGYYEQYL.

The chain uses TRBV4-2 and TRBJ2-3, with D uncertain. The germline V and J ends were trimmed by 1 base and 4 bases, with 12 bases remaining between them. CDR1 is LGHNA, CDR2 YNFKEQ, per germline. The CDR3 extends over 15 amino acids. The DNA of the CDR3 is TGTGCCAGCAGCCAAGGTACGCCCCAGGCAGATACGCAGTATTTT. Translation: CASSQGTPQADTQYF.

This clonotype occurred a few times. The chain has TRBV6-5 and TRBJ2-2; 9 nucleotides line up with TRBD2. V was clipped by 7 bases and J by 4 bases; unmatched bases: 1. From germline, CDR1 is MNHEY and CDR2 SVGAGI. The CDR3 has 13 residues. This CDR3 reads CASNSGGTGELFF. CDR3 coding DNA: TGTGCCAGCAATAGCGGGGGCACCGGGGAGCTGTTTTTT.

This clonotype was observed a few times. The chain recombines TRBV4-2 with TRBJ1-2; 11 bases agree with TRBD1. With V trimmed by 2 bases and J by 6 bases, 5 bases remained unmatched. There are 15 residues in the CDR3. From germline, CDR1 is LGHNA and CDR2 YNFKEQ. The CDR3 nucleotides read TGTGCCAGCAGCCAATGGGGACAGGGGGGCCATGGCTACACCTTC. It translates to CASSQWGQGGHGYTF.

In its sample, this clonotype was seen once. DNA of the CDR3: TGTGCCAGCAGTGAACACAGGGTGTACACTGAAGCTTTCTTT. Amino acid sequence: CASSEHRVYTEAFF. The V call is TRBV25-1, the J call TRBJ1-1, with a tentative D call TRBD1 (6 bases). Trimming left V 2 bases short and J 3 bases short, with 10 bases between. Germline-derived CDR1 and CDR2 are MGHDK and SYGVNS. The CDR3 is 14 amino acids.

The rearrangement links TRBV7-2 to TRBJ2-3; 12 bases are a match to TRBD2. This CDR3 contains 17 residues. CDR1 is SGHTA, CDR2 FQGNSA, per germline. The V segment lost 4 bases and the J segment 5 bases; nucleotides outside the gene matches: 10. CDR3 amino acids: CASSSAPSGRAQDTQYF. CDR3 nucleotides: TGTGCCAGCAGCTCCGCCCCTAGCGGGAGGGCCCAAGATACGCAGTATTTT.

This clonotype has a handful of counts. The rearrangement links TRBV11-2 to TRBJ2-5; D unresolved. Germline V gene sequence: CDR1 SGHAT, CDR2 FQNNGV. The V gene lost 3 bases and the J gene lost 7 bases, with 12 bases spanning the gap. The CDR3 contains 13 residues. The CDR3 bases are TGTGCCAGCAGCTTGGAGACCATGCGGACCCAGTACTTC. Amino acid sequence: CASSLETMRTQYF.

CDR3 amino acids: CASRNYGSPLHF. In DNA, the CDR3 is TGTGCCAGCCGAAACTATGGGTCACCCCTCCACTTT. The chain combines TRBV11-2 with TRBJ1-6; unclear D gene. The CDR3 runs to 12 residues. Germline lookup yields CDR1 SGHAT and CDR2 FQNNGV. Trimming left V 8 bases short and J 10 bases short, with 12 bases between.

The CDR3 loop is CAISEGMTGRTGTYGYTF. The CDR3 DNA sequence: TGTGCCATCAGTGAGGGAATGACAGGGAGAACGGGGACCTATGGCTACACCTTC. The chain has TRBV10-3 and TRBJ1-2, with 7 bases lining up with TRBD1. V lost 2 bases and J lost 4; bases outside the gene matches: 16. In germline, CDR1 is ENHRY, CDR2 SYGVKD. The CDR3 has 18 amino acids.

CDR3 in amino acids: CAASPVGETYEQYF. The CDR3 DNA is TGTGCCGCGTCCCCCGTGGGGGAGACCTACGAGCAGTACTTC. The V and J genes are TRBV10-3 and TRBJ2-7; D is tentatively TRBD1 or TRBD2 (5 bases each). This CDR3 is built from 14 residues. V lost 11 bases, J lost 2 bases, and 19 bases lay in between. From germline, CDR1 is ENHRY and CDR2 SYGVKD.

This clonotype was counted at least ten times. The rearrangement links TRBV29-1 to TRBJ1-2; D gene uncertain. The germline V gene encodes CDR1 SQVTM and CDR2 ANQGSEA. The V end was cut by 5 bases, the J end by 2 bases, with 6 bases between. The length of the CDR3 is 11 residues. The CDR3 is CSVRQNYGYTF. CDR3 bases: TGCAGCGTTCGGCAGAACTATGGCTACACCTTC.

This clonotype appeared many times. V usage is TRBV27 and J usage is TRBJ2-7, with D possibly being TRBD1 (5 bases). Germline V lookup: CDR1 MNHEY, CDR2 SMNVEV (reference sequence). Trimming stripped 5 bases from V and 0 bases from J, with 11 bases between. The CDR3 is 14 amino acids. The CDR3 DNA is TGTGCCAGCAGTGTCAGACAGCTCTCCTACGAGCAGTACTTC. Its protein is CASSVRQLSYEQYF.

This chain uses TRBV28 with TRBJ1-1; TRBD1 might be the D (6 bases). V gave up 7 bases and J gave up 2 bases, with 17 bases separating them. Germline V gene data show CDR1 as MDHEN and CDR2 as SYDVKM. The CDR3 runs 15 residues. The CDR3 DNA sequence: TGTGCCAGCACCGAGGGGGTTCAGGGCAACACTGAAGCTTTCTTT. Amino acids: CASTEGVQGNTEAFF.

The chain couples TRBV9 to TRBJ2-5; perhaps TRBD1 as D (6 bases). Trimming took 3 bases from V and 0 from J, leaving 12 bases between them. The germline V gene has CDR1 SGDLS and CDR2 YYNGEE. The CDR3 has 15 amino acids. This chain's CDR3 is CASSGTDWYQETQYF. CDR3 coding DNA: TGTGCCAGCAGCGGGACAGACTGGTACCAAGAGACCCAGTACTTC.

The CDR3 here is CASRATGFVSYNEQFF. In nucleotides, the CDR3 is TGTGCCAGCAGGGCGACAGGGTTCGTTTCCTACAATGAGCAGTTCTTC. The V call is TRBV6-5, the J call TRBJ2-1, with TRBD1 identical over 7 bases. Trimming cost V 6 bases and J 1 base; bases outside gene matches: 9. There are 16 residues in the CDR3. Germline V gene data show CDR1 as MNHEY and CDR2 as SVGAGI.